This entry lists 20 T cell receptor beta chains sequenced from one sample in a study of CD8 T cells in Susac syndrome. RNA, at about 0.45 to 1 ug, was reverse transcribed with random hexamers. Via MiXCR, TCRdb re-called the immunoSEQ multiplex PCR reads, giving one row per CDR3 protein. The sample includes around 170,000 distinct CDR3 sequences, approximately 96% of them seen just once. Sequencing was carried out using CD4+ T cells from PBMCs. Receptors were obtained from a human donor with Susac syndrome.

CDR3 sequence: CASSSRQSYSPLHF. CDR3 sequence (DNA): TGTGCCAGCAGTAGCAGACAGTCCTATTCACCCCTCCACTTT. The rearrangement links TRBV12-3 or TRBV12-4 to TRBJ1-6; maybe TRBD1 (5 bases). The ends were cut back, 5 bases at V and 8 bases at J, with 13 bases in the middle. CDR3 size: 14 residues.

The V gene is TRBV29-1, the J gene TRBJ2-1; D is ambiguous. Deletions cut 4 bases from V and 0 bases from J, with 10 bases between. The CDR3 has 14 residues. Germline CDR1 and CDR2: SQVTM and ANQGSEA. CDR3 bases: TGCAGCGTTGTTTCGGGCGACTCCTACAATGAGCAGTTCTTC. This gives the protein CSVVSGDSYNEQFF.

The chain combines TRBV24-1 with TRBJ1-2, with TRBD1 as a possible D gene (5 bases). CDR3 length: 13 residues. V was shortened by 5 bases and J by 6 bases, with 12 bases between the two germline ends. The germline V gene has CDR1 KGHDR and CDR2 SFDVKD. The CDR3 DNA follows: TGTGCCACCAGTGCCGGGGCCTTGGATGGCTACACCTTC. Translation gives CATSAGALDGYTF.

J is TRBJ2-2 and V is TRBV12-3 or TRBV12-4, with D uncertain. The CDR3 is 14 residues long. V dropped 3 bases and J dropped 4 bases, with 9 bases sitting between them. For the CDR3, the DNA is TGTGCCAGCAGTTTGGACGGAGTCACCGGGGAGCTGTTTTTT. This encodes CASSLDGVTGELFF.

V and J are TRBV5-4 and TRBJ1-6; maybe TRBD1 (5 bases). Deletions cut 6 bases from V and 2 bases from J, with 15 bases between. The germline CDR1 and CDR2 sequences are SGHNT and YYREEE (reference sequence). The CDR3 is made up of 16 amino acids. The CDR3 spells CASTPPGQPYNSPLHF. The CDR3 DNA is TGTGCCAGCACCCCTCCGGGGCAGCCCTATAATTCACCCCTCCACTTT.

This chain joins TRBV27 and TRBJ2-5; D is perhaps TRBD2 (6 bases). V was shortened by 8 bases and J by 5 bases, with 18 bases between the two germline ends. Germline CDR1 is MNHEY and CDR2 is SMNVEV (reference sequence). The CDR3 has 14 residues. CDR3 sequence: CASARPGGRETQYF. The DNA of the CDR3 is TGTGCCAGCGCCCGGCCCGGGGGAAGGGAGACCCAGTACTTC.

The genes are TRBV6-2 or TRBV6-3 and TRBJ2-1, with D possibly TRBD2 on 7 matching bases. The germline CDR1 and CDR2 sequences are MNHEY and SVGEGT. V was cut by 0 bases and J by 1 base, with 16 bases left in between. This CDR3 has 18 amino acids. The CDR3 DNA is TGTGCCAGCAGTTACTCGAGTATAAGGGGGGGATCCTACAATGAGCAGTTCTTC. It translates to CASSYSSIRGGSYNEQFF.

The chain links TRBV2 to TRBJ2-6; perhaps D is TRBD1 or TRBD2 (5 bases each). V dropped 6 bases and J dropped 0 bases, with 18 bases sitting between them. The CDR3 runs to 18 residues. The V gene's germline CDR1 is SNHLY and CDR2 FYNNEI. The CDR3 coding sequence is TGTGCCAGCAGGTCTTCTTCGGGGACGTTCTCTGGGGCCAACGTCCTGACTTTC. Translating it yields CASRSSSGTFSGANVLTF.

The V call is TRBV6-5, the J call TRBJ2-6; D call uncertain. The CDR3 loop spans 15 amino acids. Trimming cost V 0 bases and J 0 bases, with 3 bases left between them. Germline CDR1 reads MNHEY; CDR2 reads SVGAGI. CDR3 residues: CASSYSDSGANVLTF. The CDR3 nucleotides are TGTGCCAGCAGTTACTCGGACTCTGGGGCCAACGTCCTGACTTTC.

The genes are TRBV3-1 and TRBJ2-3, with D possibly being TRBD1 or TRBD2 (5 bases each). CDR1 is LGHDT, CDR2 YNNKEL, per germline (reference sequence). The CDR3 extends over 16 amino acids. Trimming removed 5 bases from V and 1 base from J, with 16 bases in between. CDR3 bases: TGTGCCAGCAGCTTCTCCGGGACCACCCGCACAGATACGCAGTATTTT. This sequence encodes CASSFSGTTRTDTQYF.

The V and J genes are TRBV5-1 and TRBJ1-2; unclear D gene. Per the germline V gene, CDR1 is SGHRS and CDR2 is YFSETQ. The CDR3 covers 13 residues. V was cut by 0 bases and J by 4 bases, with 7 bases left in between. The CDR3 DNA sequence: TGCGCCAGCAGCTTGGCTTCAGCCTATGGCTACACCTTC. Its translation is CASSLASAYGYTF.

The V gene is TRBV24-1, the J gene TRBJ1-5; a weak D match, TRBD1 (5 bases). Germline V gene data show CDR1 as KGHDR and CDR2 as SFDVKD. The V end was cut by 3 bases, the J end by 9 bases, with 8 bases between. CDR3 length equals 12 residues. CDR3 region: CATSDPQGPQHF. Written as DNA, the CDR3 is TGTGCCACCAGTGATCCGCAGGGGCCCCAGCATTTT.

The genes are TRBV19 and TRBJ2-5; D unresolved. This CDR3 comprises 15 residues. Germline loops: CDR1 LNHDA, CDR2 SQIVND (reference sequence). V was trimmed by 4 bases and J by 5 bases, leaving 17 bases between them. CDR3 coding DNA: TGTGCCAGTAGTAGTGGGATAGGGTTCGTGGAGACCCAGTACTTC. Translated: CASSSGIGFVETQYF.

This clonotype was observed a handful of times. Here the CDR3 DNA reads TGCAGTGCGCAGCGGGGCGAGACCCAGTACTTC. Translating gives CSAQRGETQYF. The rearrangement uses TRBV20-1 and TRBJ2-5; 7 nucleotides agree with TRBD2. The trim removed 6 bases at V and 5 bases at J, leaving 3 bases unmatched. The germline gives CDR1 DFQATT, CDR2 SNEGSKA (reference sequence). CDR3 length: 11 amino acids.

The chain carries TRBV20-1 and TRBJ2-1; TRBD2 matches 8 bases. The CDR3 is made up of 14 amino acids. Germline CDR1 DFQATT, CDR2 SNEGSKA (reference sequence). V was pared by 6 bases and J by 6 bases, with 10 bases of the junction left unmatched. CDR3 in amino acids: CSARGGPGSNEQFF. CDR3 bases: TGCAGTGCACGGGGGGGCCCTGGTTCCAATGAGCAGTTCTTC.

The gene calls are TRBV3-1 and TRBJ1-6; 8 bases are a match to TRBD1. CDR1 is LGHDT and CDR2 is YNNKEL in the germline V gene (reference sequence). The CDR3 consists of 16 residues. After removal of 1 base from V and 8 bases from J, the junction contained 7 bases not matched to a gene. CDR3 residues: CASSQGARQGHSPLHF. The CDR3 DNA reads TGTGCCAGCAGCCAAGGGGCCCGACAGGGGCATTCACCCCTCCACTTT.

This sequence joins TRBV6-5 and TRBJ2-7; the D is unclear. The CDR3 runs to 13 residues. Germline CDR1 reads MNHEY; CDR2 reads SVGAGI. V lost 0 bases and J lost 3, with 6 bases in between. The CDR3 spells CASSYSPDYEQYF. In DNA form, the CDR3 reads TGTGCCAGCAGTTACTCCCCAGACTACGAGCAGTACTTC.

The J gene is TRBJ1-2, the V gene TRBV29-1; D might be TRBD1 (5 bases). The CDR3 covers 12 residues. V was trimmed by 6 bases and J by 3 bases, leaving 11 bases between them. Germline V gene sequence: CDR1 SQVTM, CDR2 ANQGSEA. CDR3 region: CSVSGGDYGYTF. The DNA for the CDR3 is TGCAGCGTGTCCGGAGGGGACTATGGCTACACCTTC.

The rearrangement joins TRBV30 to TRBJ1-5; D not certain. CDR1 and CDR2 from the germline V gene are GTSNPN and SVGIG (reference sequence). The CDR3 runs 14 residues. V was clipped by 0 bases and J by 4 bases, with 10 bases between them. CDR3 region: CAWSVSLRNQPQHF. CDR3 bases: TGTGCCTGGAGTGTAAGTCTTAGGAATCAGCCCCAGCATTTT. Filled out from reference TRBV30 and TRBJ1-5, the complete variable domain reads SQTIHQWPATLVQPVGSPLSLECTVEGTSNPNLYWYRQAAGRGLQLLFYSVGIGQISSEVPQNLSASRPQDRQFILSSKKLLLSDSGFYLCAWSVSLRNQPQHFGDGTRLSIL.

This clonotype was counted once. The chain links TRBV15 to TRBJ1-6; 12 bases agree with TRBD1. Germline V lookup: CDR1 LNHNV, CDR2 YYDKDF (reference sequence). CDR3 size: 15 residues. The J segment lost 14 bases and the V segment lost 1 base, leaving 6 bases of the junction unmatched. CDR3 coding DNA: TGTGCCACCAGCAGAGCCGGGACAGGGGGCTTTACCCTCCACTTT. Amino acids: CATSRAGTGGFTLHF.